This T cell receptor (beta chain) was captured in a study of metastatic and nonmetastatic thyroid tumors. Study-level background: Comparative analysis of repertoires was undertaken across blood and tumor or nodule tissue obtained from malignant and benign thyroid patients.

This CDR3 spans 14 amino acids. Trimming pared 8 bases from V and 3 bases from J, leaving 14 bases between. MiXCR reprocessed the PCR reads for TCRdb. The profile shows around 15,000 clones, 15% to 18% of them singletons. This clone was found many times. Its antigen is undetermined. All patients reached thyroid surgery having received no treatment beforehand. Whole-study results and caveats: Malignant thyroid tumors reportedly had TCR beta diversity that was significantly higher than in benign nodules, in blood and tumor.

Material: blood. The sequence came from a female donor with papillary thyroid cancer or a benign thyroid nodule (not recorded which). Some clones in this sample may be carry-over from other donors' samples. The chain has TRBV12-3 or TRBV12-4 and TRBJ2-1; TRBD2 is a possible D gene (5 bases). The CDR3 nucleotides are TGTGCCAGCTTGGAGCGGCCGCTCTACAATGAGCAGTTCTTC. As protein: CASLERPLYNEQFF.